This record covers a single T cell receptor (beta chain). Its antigen is undetermined. The data stem from a study of OX40 agonist ivuxolimab in advanced cancers. Overall study context: The patients' treatment was ivuxolimab, an agonistic anti-OX40 (CD134) antibody. Head and neck, renal cell, melanoma or hepatocellular carcinoma were the cancers that dose-escalation patients had. Points from the study as a whole: Averaged across samples, CD8+ T cells carried more expanded clones than CD4+ did. Researchers did not determine the expanded peripheral T cells' antigen specificity.

Assay used: immunoSEQ multiplex PCR; TCRdb lists only in-frame clones, some missing. This sample has nearly 50,000 clones, with about nine tenths found just once. The CDR3 spans 15 residues. Germline-derived CDR1 and CDR2 are SGHAT and FQNNGV. The junction had 6 bases not matched to a gene; V was cut back by 2 bases and J by 6 bases. The chain carries TRBV11-2 and TRBJ2-1, with 8 bases matching TRBD2. The sequencing here drew on CD4+ or CD8+ T cells sorted from blood, taken in a trial of the OX40 agonist ivuxolimab. The TCR was taken from an adult with an advanced solid tumor such as melanoma, head and neck, liver or kidney cancer. The DNA for the CDR3 is TGTGCCAGCAGCTTATATAAGCGGGGGCCCAATGAGCAGTTCTTC. Translation: CASSLYKRGPNEQFF.